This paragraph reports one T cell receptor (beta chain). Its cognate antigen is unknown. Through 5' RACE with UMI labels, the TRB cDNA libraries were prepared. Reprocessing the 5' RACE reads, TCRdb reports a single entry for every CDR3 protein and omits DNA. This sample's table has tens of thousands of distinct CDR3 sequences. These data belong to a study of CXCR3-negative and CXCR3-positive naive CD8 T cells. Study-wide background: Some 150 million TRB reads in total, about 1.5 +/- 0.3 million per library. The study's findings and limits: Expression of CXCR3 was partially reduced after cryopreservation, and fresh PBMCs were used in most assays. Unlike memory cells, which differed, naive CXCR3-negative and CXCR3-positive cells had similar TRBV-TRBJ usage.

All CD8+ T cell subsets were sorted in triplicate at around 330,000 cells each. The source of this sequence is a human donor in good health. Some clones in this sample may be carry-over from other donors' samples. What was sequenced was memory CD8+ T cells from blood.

CDR3 region: CSVEGFPLAGAIYTQYF. V gene TRBV29-1 combines with J gene TRBJ2-3; TCRdb's D call, TRBD2, is unchecked because there is no DNA. In germline, CDR1 is SQVTM, CDR2 ANQGSEA. The CDR3 consists of 17 residues.